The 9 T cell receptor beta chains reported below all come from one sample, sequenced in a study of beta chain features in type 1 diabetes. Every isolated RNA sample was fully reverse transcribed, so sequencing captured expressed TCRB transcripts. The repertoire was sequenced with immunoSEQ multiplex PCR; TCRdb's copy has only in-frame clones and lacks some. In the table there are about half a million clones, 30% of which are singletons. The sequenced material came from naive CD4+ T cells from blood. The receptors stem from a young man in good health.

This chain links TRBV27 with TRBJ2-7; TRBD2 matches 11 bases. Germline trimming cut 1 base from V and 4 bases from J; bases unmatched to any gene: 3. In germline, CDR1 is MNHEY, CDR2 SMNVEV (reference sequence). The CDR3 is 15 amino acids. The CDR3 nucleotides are TGTGCCAGCAGTTTATTGGCTAGCGGGAGGTACGAGCAGTACTTC. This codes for CASSLLASGRYEQYF.

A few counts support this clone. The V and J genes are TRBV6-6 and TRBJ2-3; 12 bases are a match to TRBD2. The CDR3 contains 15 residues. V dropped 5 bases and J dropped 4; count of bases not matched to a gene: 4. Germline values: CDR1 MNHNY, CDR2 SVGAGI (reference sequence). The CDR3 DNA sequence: TGTGCCAGCAGTCCCGGACTAGCGGGGTCAGATACGCAGTATTTT. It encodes CASSPGLAGSDTQYF.

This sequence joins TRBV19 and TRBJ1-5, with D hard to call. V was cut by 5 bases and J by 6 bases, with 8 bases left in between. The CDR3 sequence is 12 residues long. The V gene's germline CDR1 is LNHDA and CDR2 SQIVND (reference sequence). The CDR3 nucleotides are TGTGCCAGTAGTGGGTTCTCTCAGCCCCAGCATTTT. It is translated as CASSGFSQPQHF.

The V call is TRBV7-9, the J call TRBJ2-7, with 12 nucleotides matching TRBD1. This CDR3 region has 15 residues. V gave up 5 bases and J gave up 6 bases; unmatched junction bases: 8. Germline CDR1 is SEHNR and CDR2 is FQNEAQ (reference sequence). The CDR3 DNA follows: TGTGCCAGCAGCCCGGGACAGGGGGCCAGGGCCGAGCAGTACTTC. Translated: CASSPGQGARAEQYF.

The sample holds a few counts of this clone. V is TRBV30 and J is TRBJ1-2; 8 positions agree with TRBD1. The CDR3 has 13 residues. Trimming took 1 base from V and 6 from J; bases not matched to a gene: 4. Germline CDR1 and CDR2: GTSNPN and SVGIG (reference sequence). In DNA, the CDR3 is TGTGCCTGGAGTGGACCGACAGGGGATGGCTACACCTTC. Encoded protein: CAWSGPTGDGYTF. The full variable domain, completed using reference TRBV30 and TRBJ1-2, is SQTIHQWPATLVQPVGSPLSLECTVEGTSNPNLYWYRQAAGRGLQLLFYSVGIGQISSEVPQNLSASRPQDRQFILSSKKLLLSDSGFYLCAWSGPTGDGYTFGSGTRLTVV.

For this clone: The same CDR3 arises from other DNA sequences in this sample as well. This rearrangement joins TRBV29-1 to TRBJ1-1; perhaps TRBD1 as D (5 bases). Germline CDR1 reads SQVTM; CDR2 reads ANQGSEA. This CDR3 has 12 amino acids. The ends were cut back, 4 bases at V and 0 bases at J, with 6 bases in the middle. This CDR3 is CSVGGLNTEAFF. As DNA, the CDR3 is TGCAGCGTTGGGGGCCTGAACACTGAAGCTTTCTTT.

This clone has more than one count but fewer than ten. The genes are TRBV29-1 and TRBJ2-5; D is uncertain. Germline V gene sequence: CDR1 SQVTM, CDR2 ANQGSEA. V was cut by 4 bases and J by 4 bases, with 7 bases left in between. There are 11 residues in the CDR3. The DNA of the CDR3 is TGCAGCGTTGTCGTAGGAGAGACCCAGTACTTC. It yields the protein CSVVVGETQYF.

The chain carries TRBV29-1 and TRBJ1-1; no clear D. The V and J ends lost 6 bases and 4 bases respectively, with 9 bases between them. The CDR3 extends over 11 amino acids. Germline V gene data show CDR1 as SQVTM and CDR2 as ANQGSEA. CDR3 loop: CSVRVSTEAFF. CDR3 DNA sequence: TGCAGCGTGAGAGTTTCCACTGAAGCTTTCTTT.

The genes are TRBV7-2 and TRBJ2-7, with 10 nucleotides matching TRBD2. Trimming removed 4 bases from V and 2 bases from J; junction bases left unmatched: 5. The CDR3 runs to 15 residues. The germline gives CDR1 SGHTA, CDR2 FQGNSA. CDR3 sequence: CASSSLAGPTYEQYF. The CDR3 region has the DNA TGTGCCAGCAGCTCACTAGCGGGGCCGACCTACGAGCAGTACTTC.